The rows below give T cell receptor beta chains drawn from one sample of a study of T cell responses to AZD1222 COVID-19 vaccine. Produced via immunoSEQ multiplex PCR; TCRdb's table is partial and in-frame only. The sample consists of about 70,000 clones, around 82% of them appearing once. This sample comprised peripheral blood, obtained 28 days after the second AZD1222 dose. All receptors come from an adult who received the AZD1222 COVID-19 vaccine. Both conserved end residues are part of each CDR3. Fields, in order: clone size, D gene, V gene, J gene, CDR3 protein, CDR3 DNA. D genes are given only for firm matches. Not all rows give a size; the values are once, few, many and, for expanded clones, a class.

few	-	TRBV6-5	TRBJ2-7	CASTIRGGSYEQYF	TGTGCCAGCACCATCAGGGGAGGGTCCTACGAGCAGTACTTC
-	TRBD2	TRBV6-5	TRBJ2-3	CASSHSGGSTDTQYF	TGTGCCAGCAGTCATAGCGGGGGGAGCACAGATACGCAGTATTTT
-	-	TRBV7-2	TRBJ2-3	CASSSQRALRDTQYF	TGTGCCAGCAGCTCCCAGCGGGCCCTTCGAGATACGCAGTATTTT
-	TRBD1	TRBV5-6	TRBJ1-1	CASSLQGASALNTEAFF	TGTGCCAGCAGCTTACAGGGGGCAAGCGCTCTGAACACTGAAGCTTTCTTT
-	TRBD1	TRBV27	TRBJ2-7	CASSYRQGARYEQYF	TGTGCCAGCAGTTATCGACAGGGGGCACGGTACGAGCAGTACTTC
-	-	TRBV5-1	TRBJ2-2	CASGIQGGPGELFF	TGCGCCAGCGGAATCCAGGGGGGCCCCGGGGAGCTGTTTTTT
-	TRBD1	TRBV29-1	TRBJ2-5	CSVPTDRAQETQYF	TGCAGCGTTCCAACTGACAGGGCTCAAGAGACCCAGTACTTC
-	-	TRBV3-1/TRBV3-2	TRBJ2-1	CASSPCCPFHSDNEQFF	TGTGCCAGCAGCCCGTGTTGTCCCTTCCATTCCGACAATGAGCAGTTCTTC
-	-	TRBV6-5	TRBJ2-3	CASSYYGTLSTDTQYF	TGTGCCAGCAGTTACTACGGGACCCTTAGCACAGATACGCAGTATTTT
-	-	TRBV7-9	TRBJ1-1	CASSPTQVREAFF	TGTGCCAGCAGCCCAACCCAGGTACGTGAAGCTTTCTTT
-	-	TRBV6-5	TRBJ2-2	CASSYGQTNTGELFF	TGTGCCAGCAGTTACGGTCAGACGAACACCGGGGAGCTGTTTTTT
-	-	TRBV6-5	TRBJ1-1	CASSQPTTEAFF	TGTGCCAGCAGCCAACCGACGACTGAAGCTTTCTTT
-	TRBD1	TRBV6-5	TRBJ1-2	CASSYSPPPGQGVYTF	TGTGCCAGCAGTTACTCTCCCCCCCCGGGACAGGGTGTCTACACCTTC
-	-	TRBV28	TRBJ1-2	CAIADGGGGYGYTF	TGTGCCATCGCGGACGGGGGGGGTGGCTATGGCTACACCTTC
-	-	TRBV5-4	TRBJ2-5	CASSNDRLQETQYF	TGTGCCAGCAGCAACGACAGGCTGCAAGAGACCCAGTACTTC
-	-	TRBV6-6	TRBJ2-3	CASRETVLFTDTQYF	TGTGCCAGCAGGGAGACAGTTCTTTTCACAGATACGCAGTATTTT
-	-	TRBV18	TRBJ2-7	CASSYTKGEQYF	TGTGCCAGCTCTTACACCAAAGGGGAGCAGTACTTC
few	-	TRBV6-1	TRBJ2-7	CASSPGTREQYF	TGTGCCAGCAGCCCCGGGACGCGAGAGCAGTACTTC
-	-	TRBV4-3	TRBJ1-6	CASSRAFVGRSSYNSPLHF	TGCGCCAGCAGCCGCGCATTTGTTGGCCGGAGCTCCTATAATTCACCCCTCCACTTT
-	-	TRBV7-8	TRBJ2-1	CASSLSGHIYNEQFF	TGTGCCAGCAGCTTATCGGGACATATTTACAATGAGCAGTTCTTC
-	-	TRBV7-9	TRBJ2-3	CASQGGGSDTQYF	TGTGCCAGCCAAGGGGGAGGGTCAGATACGCAGTATTTT
-	-	TRBV5-1	TRBJ2-2	CASSLNGVRASANTGELFF	TGCGCCAGCAGCTTGAACGGGGTCCGGGCTAGCGCGAACACCGGGGAGCTGTTTTTT
-	TRBD1	TRBV2	TRBJ1-2	CASRDNRGLGYTF	TGTGCCAGCAGGGATAACAGGGGTCTTGGCTACACCTTC
-	-	TRBV10-3	TRBJ1-2	CAITRGPNYGYTF	TGTGCCATCACGCGGGGCCCCAACTATGGCTACACCTTC
-	-	TRBV6-5	TRBJ1-4	CASSYLVANEKLFF	TGTGCCAGCAGTTACTTGGTGGCTAATGAAAAACTGTTTTTT
-	TRBD1	TRBV6-6	TRBJ1-1	CASSYGQGMNTEAFF	TGTGCCAGCAGTTACGGACAGGGGATGAACACTGAAGCTTTCTTT
-	-	TRBV19	TRBJ2-7	CASSIRNEQYF	TGTGCCAGTAGTATCCGGAACGAGCAGTACTTC
-	TRBD1	TRBV27	TRBJ1-2	CASRTGADGYTF	TGTGCCAGCAGGACAGGGGCAGATGGCTACACCTTC
-	-	TRBV5-8	TRBJ2-5	CASSPVRRGGETQYF	TGTGCCAGCAGTCCGGTGCGAAGAGGGGGGGAGACCCAGTACTTC
-	-	TRBV5-1	TRBJ2-1	CASSLGGQVEQFF	TGCGCCAGCAGCTTGGGGGGGCAGGTTGAGCAGTTCTTC
-	-	TRBV18	TRBJ1-2	CASSPVAGFSGYTF	TGTGCCAGCTCACCAGTCGCGGGGTTTTCTGGCTACACCTTC
-	-	TRBV18	TRBJ1-2	CASSPPTNYGYTF	TGTGCCAGCTCACCCCCCACTAACTATGGCTACACCTTC
-	TRBD1	TRBV19	TRBJ1-6	CASSSTGGYNSPLHF	TGTGCCAGTAGCTCGACAGGGGGTTACAATTCACCCCTCCACTTT
-	-	TRBV5-1	TRBJ2-1	CASSYGGGHNEQFF	TGCGCCAGCAGCTACGGGGGCGGGCACAATGAGCAGTTCTTC
-	TRBD2	TRBV7-2	TRBJ2-5	CASSLVPLAGGNQETQYF	TGTGCCAGCAGCTTAGTGCCCCTAGCGGGGGGGAACCAAGAGACCCAGTACTTC
-	-	TRBV6-5	TRBJ2-1	CASSTAVDQFF	TGTGCCAGCAGCACGGCGGTGGACCAGTTCTTC
-	-	TRBV19	TRBJ1-1	CATGDPDYYTEAFF	TGTGCCACCGGGGACCCCGATTATTACACTGAAGCTTTCTTT
-	TRBD1	TRBV3-1/TRBV3-2	TRBJ1-2	CASSEQGNYGYTF	TGTGCCAGCAGCGAACAGGGGAACTATGGCTACACCTTC
-	-	TRBV30	TRBJ2-7	CAWSVQWSYEQYF	TGTGCCTGGAGTGTACAGTGGAGCTACGAGCAGTACTTC
-	TRBD2	TRBV4-3	TRBJ2-5	CASSQDPPGGEQETQYF	TGCGCCAGCAGCCAAGATCCCCCGGGGGGGGAACAAGAGACCCAGTACTTC
-	TRBD2	TRBV5-4	TRBJ2-7	CASSWVAASGQGEQYF	TGTGCCAGCAGCTGGGTCGCGGCTAGCGGCCAAGGGGAGCAGTACTTC
-	-	TRBV5-1	TRBJ1-6	CASSKGLPSPLHF	TGCGCCAGCAGCAAGGGGTTACCTTCCCCCCTCCACTTT
-	-	TRBV5-8	TRBJ1-1	CASSPRRKNTEAFF	TGTGCCAGCAGCCCCCGGCGGAAAAACACTGAAGCTTTCTTT
-	TRBD2	TRBV4-1	TRBJ2-3	CASSQGPAERGKHF	TGCGCCAGCAGCCAAGGCCCCGCGGAGCGGGGGAAGCATTTT
-	-	TRBV19	TRBJ1-1	CASSGGVVLNTEAFF	TGTGCCAGTAGTGGAGGGGTTGTATTGAACACTGAAGCTTTCTTT
-	TRBD2	TRBV27	TRBJ2-1	CASTLLAGGPEQFF	TGTGCCAGCACCCTACTAGCGGGGGGCCCCGAGCAGTTCTTC
-	-	TRBV7-9	TRBJ1-3	CASSPGLDTIYF	TGTGCCAGCAGCCCCGGGCTCGACACCATATATTTT
-	TRBD2	TRBV15	TRBJ2-1	CATSRVLAGNEQFF	TGTGCCACCAGCAGAGTACTAGCGGGCAATGAGCAGTTCTTC
-	-	TRBV7-9	TRBJ2-5	CASTLESRGPETQYF	TGTGCCAGCACACTAGAGAGCAGGGGTCCCGAGACCCAGTACTTC
-	TRBD1	TRBV7-9	TRBJ2-5	CASRTGARETQYF	TGTGCCAGCAGAACAGGGGCGCGTGAGACCCAGTACTTC
once	TRBD1	TRBV5-1	TRBJ2-1	CASSEGQGAVNEQFF	TGCGCCAGCAGCGAGGGACAGGGGGCCGTCAATGAGCAGTTCTTC
once	-	TRBV5-1	TRBJ1-1	CASSPGTMNTEAFF	TGCGCCAGCAGCCCTGGGACCATGAACACTGAAGCTTTCTTT
-	-	TRBV9	TRBJ2-7	CASSVLSGAGYEQYF	TGTGCCAGCAGCGTCCTTTCAGGGGCTGGCTACGAGCAGTACTTC